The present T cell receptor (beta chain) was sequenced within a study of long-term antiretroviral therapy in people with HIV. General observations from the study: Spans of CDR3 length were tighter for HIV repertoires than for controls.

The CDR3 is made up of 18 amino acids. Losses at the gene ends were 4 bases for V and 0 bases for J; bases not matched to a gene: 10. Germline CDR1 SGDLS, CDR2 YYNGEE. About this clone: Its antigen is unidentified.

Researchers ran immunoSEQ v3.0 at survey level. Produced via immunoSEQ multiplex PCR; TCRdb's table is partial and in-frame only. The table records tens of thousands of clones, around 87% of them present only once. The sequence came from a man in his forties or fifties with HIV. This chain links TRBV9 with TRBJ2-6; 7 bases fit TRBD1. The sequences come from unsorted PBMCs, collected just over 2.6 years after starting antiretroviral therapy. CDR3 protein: CASSFQTGLLSGANVLTF. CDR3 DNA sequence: TGTGCCAGCAGCTTTCAGACAGGGCTACTCTCTGGGGCCAACGTCCTGACTTTC.